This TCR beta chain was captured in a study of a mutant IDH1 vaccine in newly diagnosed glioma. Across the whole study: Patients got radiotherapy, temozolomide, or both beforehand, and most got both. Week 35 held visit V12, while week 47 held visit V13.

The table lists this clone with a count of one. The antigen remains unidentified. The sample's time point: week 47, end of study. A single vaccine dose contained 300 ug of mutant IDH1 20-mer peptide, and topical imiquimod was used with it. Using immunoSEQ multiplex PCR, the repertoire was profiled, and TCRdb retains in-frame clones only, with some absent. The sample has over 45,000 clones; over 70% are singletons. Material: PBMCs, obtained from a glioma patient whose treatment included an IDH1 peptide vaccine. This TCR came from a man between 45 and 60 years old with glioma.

CDR3 in amino acids: CAISEGERRNIQYF. CDR3 sequence (DNA): TGTGCCATCAGTGAGGGAGAGCGAAGGAACATTCAGTACTTC. The chain links TRBV10-3 to TRBJ2-4; no definite D call. Per germline, CDR1 ENHRY and CDR2 SYGVKD. Trimming left V 2 bases short and J 7 bases short, with 12 bases between. The CDR3 length is 14 residues.